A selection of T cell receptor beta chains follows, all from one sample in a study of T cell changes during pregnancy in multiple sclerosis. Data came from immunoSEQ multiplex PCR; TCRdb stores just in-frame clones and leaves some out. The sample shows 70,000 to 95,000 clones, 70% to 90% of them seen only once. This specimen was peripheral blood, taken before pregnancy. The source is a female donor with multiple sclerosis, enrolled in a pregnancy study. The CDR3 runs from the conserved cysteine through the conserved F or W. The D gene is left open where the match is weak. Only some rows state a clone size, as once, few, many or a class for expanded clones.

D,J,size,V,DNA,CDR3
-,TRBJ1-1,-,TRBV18,TGTGCCAGCTCTCCCCCAATCCAGGGGCCGAACACTGAAGCTTTCTTT,CASSPPIQGPNTEAFF
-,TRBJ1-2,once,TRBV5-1,TGCGCCAGCAGCCCGTTGTTCCAGGGTCTTGGCTACACCTTC,CASSPLFQGLGYTF
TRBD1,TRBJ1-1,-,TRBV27,TGTGCCAGCAGTTTATCGGGACAGGGGTACACTGAAGCTTTCTTT,CASSLSGQGYTEAFF
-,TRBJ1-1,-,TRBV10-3,TGTGCCTCCGGGGGTCTCATCCCCACTGAAGCTTTCTTT,CASGGLIPTEAFF
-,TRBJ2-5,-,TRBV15,TGTGCCACCAGCAGGGGGACACAAGAGACCCAGTACTTC,CATSRGTQETQYF
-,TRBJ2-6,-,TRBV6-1,TGTGCCAGCAGCCCCCACTCTGGGGCCAACGTCCTGACTTTC,CASSPHSGANVLTF
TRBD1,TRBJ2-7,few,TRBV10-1,TGCGCCAGCAGTGAGTCCGGGACAGGGGCCGAGCAGTACTTC,CASSESGTGAEQYF
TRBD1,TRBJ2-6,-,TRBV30,TGTGCCTGGTCGACAGGGGCAGGGGCTGGGGCCAACGTCCTGACTTTC,CAWSTGAGAGANVLTF
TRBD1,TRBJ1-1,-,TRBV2,TGTGCCAGCAGCTTAGGGACAGGGGGAACTGAAGCTTTCTTT,CASSLGTGGTEAFF
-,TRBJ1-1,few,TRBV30,TGTGCCTGGGCCGGGGGTTACCGGGAGGCTTTCTTT,CAWAGGYREAFF
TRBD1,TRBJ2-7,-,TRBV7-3,TGTGCCAGCAGCTTAGGACAGGCCAGCTCCTACGAGCAGTACTTC,CASSLGQASSYEQYF
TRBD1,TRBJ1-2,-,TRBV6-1,TGTGCCAGCAGACCACAGGGGACCTATGGCTACACCTTC,CASRPQGTYGYTF
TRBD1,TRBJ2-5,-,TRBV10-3,TGTGCCACGGGACAGGGGGAGACCCAGTACTTC,CATGQGETQYF
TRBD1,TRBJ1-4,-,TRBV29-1,TGCAGCGTTCTACAGGGGGATGAAAAACTGTTTTTT,CSVLQGDEKLFF
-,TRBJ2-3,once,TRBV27,TGTGCCAGCAGTTCCGGCACAGATACGCAGTATTTT,CASSSGTDTQYF
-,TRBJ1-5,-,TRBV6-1,TGTGCCACCCGAGGGCAGATGGTGCGTGATCAGCCCCAGCATTTT,CATRGQMVRDQPQHF
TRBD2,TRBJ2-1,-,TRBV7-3,TGTGCCAGCAGCCCCGGGACTAGGAGGGTTGGTAATGAGCAGTTCTTC,CASSPGTRRVGNEQFF